This T cell receptor beta chain derives from a study of blood T cells in healthy people across ages. Remarks on this clonotype: The target antigen is unknown.

Study-wide results and caveats: One million T cells yielded diversity estimates that were considered underestimates.

Through a sample-barcoded 5' primer and a J-beta primer mix, a second PCR was run for roughly 6 to 11 cycles. Tags on each cDNA molecule came from a template-switch adaptor with 12 random nucleotides. TCRdb reprocessed the 5' RACE reads with MiXCR, giving one entry per CDR3 protein. The sample has roughly 720,000 distinct CDR3 sequences, about 53% seen once. This CDR3 has 16 amino acids. The germline V gene encodes CDR1 MRHNA and CDR2 SNTAGT. The J segment lost 2 bases and the V segment lost 5 bases, leaving 4 bases of the junction unmatched. V is TRBV6-4 and J is TRBJ2-1, with TRBD2 matching over 12 bases. The sequenced sample was blood. The TCR was taken from an elderly man in good health. The CDR3 DNA sequence: TGTGCCAGCAGTAGACTAGCGGGAGATACCTACAATGAGCAGTTCTTC. Translated: CASSRLAGDTYNEQFF.